These 23 T cell receptor beta chains originate from one sample sequenced in a study of blood T cells in healthy people across ages. A J-beta primer mix and a sample-barcoded 5' primer were used in a second PCR of roughly 6 to 11 cycles. TCRdb redid the calling of the 5' RACE reads with MiXCR, one entry per CDR3 protein. The data hold hundreds of thousands of distinct CDR3 sequences, with 40% to 65% observed a single time. The material sequenced was blood. These receptors came from a man aged 80 or over in good health.

This clonotype came up a few times. V gene TRBV2 combines with J gene TRBJ2-6; 7 positions agree with TRBD1. The CDR3 totals 17 residues. Germline V gives CDR1 SNHLY, CDR2 FYNNEI. The junction had 10 bases not matched to a gene; V was cut back by 8 bases and J by 0 bases. CDR3: CASGPQGPFSGANVLTF. CDR3 DNA: TGTGCCAGCGGCCCACAGGGGCCTTTCTCTGGGGCCAACGTCCTGACTTTC.

The chain is built from TRBV20-1 and TRBJ2-7; TRBD2 aligns across 9 bases. CDR1 and CDR2 (germline): DFQATT, SNEGSKA (reference sequence). V lost 0 bases and J lost 3; bases outside the gene matches: 6. The length of the CDR3 is 15 residues. CDR3 sequence (DNA): TGCAGTGCTAGAGAGGGCGGGGGGGCTCGCTACGAGCAGTACTTC. Translating gives CSAREGGGARYEQYF.

The CDR3 DNA reads as TGTGCCAGCAGCCAAGAAAGAGCTTCCCACAGAGACGCGTATTTT. It encodes CASSQERASHRDAYF. This chain joins TRBV3-1 and TRBJ2-3; unclear D gene. The V end was cut by 0 bases, the J end by 14 bases, with 21 bases between. The length of the CDR3 is 15 residues. The germline CDR1 and CDR2 sequences are LGHDT and YNNKEL (reference sequence).

The chain joins TRBV6-5 to TRBJ1-4; 7 bases match TRBD1. Germline values: CDR1 MNHEY, CDR2 SVGAGI. V was clipped by 10 bases and J by 0 bases; unmatched bases: 8. This CDR3 region has 15 residues. The CDR3 reads CATGIGTATNEKLFF. In DNA, the CDR3 is TGTGCCACAGGAATCGGGACAGCAACTAATGAAAAACTGTTTTTT.

This chain connects TRBV12-3 or TRBV12-4 to TRBJ2-1; D unclear. The V and J ends lost 5 bases and 10 bases respectively, with 15 bases between them. The CDR3 consists of 13 residues. CDR3: CASSLYTAREQFF. The CDR3 DNA follows: TGTGCCAGCAGTCTATACACAGCTCGCGAGCAGTTCTTC.

This clonotype has at least ten counts. This chain links TRBV3-1 with TRBJ1-2; D might be TRBD1 (6 bases). Germline V gene sequence: CDR1 LGHDT, CDR2 YNNKEL (reference sequence). The CDR3 length is 14 residues. Trimming cost V 5 bases and J 1 base, with 11 bases left between them. In nucleotides, the CDR3 is TGTGCCAGCAGCTCCGGGACAATTAACTATGGCTACACCTTC. It specifies CASSSGTINYGYTF. Based on the CDR3 plus reference TRBV3-1 and TRBJ1-2, the full variable domain is DTAVSQTPKYLVTQMGNDKSIKCEQNLGHDTMYWYKQDSKKFLKIMFSYNNKELIINETVPNRFSPKSPDKAHLNLHINSLELGDSAVYFCASSSGTINYGYTFGSGTRLTVV.

This clonotype has a count of ten or more. The rearrangement joins TRBV5-1 to TRBJ2-4; no clear D gene. Germline-derived CDR1 and CDR2 are SGHRS and YFSETQ. This CDR3 spans 13 amino acids. Deletions cut 7 bases from V and 1 base from J, with 9 bases between. The CDR3 loop is CASREVAKNIQYF. In nucleotides, the CDR3 is TGCGCCAGCCGTGAGGTTGCCAAAAACATTCAGTACTTC.

The chain is built from TRBV7-2 and TRBJ2-1, with 10 bases fitting TRBD2. The CDR3 has 17 residues. Unmatched junction bases numbered 12, after V lost 0 bases and J lost 10 bases. The germline V gene encodes CDR1 SGHTA and CDR2 FQGNSA. The CDR3: CASSLALAGAPGDEQFF. CDR3 in DNA: TGTGCCAGCAGCTTAGCGCTAGCGGGAGCGCCAGGCGACGAGCAGTTCTTC. The full variable domain, with the rest looked up from reference TRBV7-2 and TRBJ2-1, is GAGVSQSPSNKVTEKGKDVELRCDPISGHTALYWYRQSLGQGLEFLIYFQGNSAPDKSGLPSDRFSAERTGGSVSTLTIQRTQQEDSAVYLCASSLALAGAPGDEQFFGPGTRLTVL.

The chain has TRBV10-3 and TRBJ2-1; D might be TRBD2 (6 bases). Germline V gives CDR1 ENHRY, CDR2 SYGVKD. There are 13 residues in the CDR3. Between the trimmed V and J ends, which lost 9 bases and 1 base, there was a span of 10 bases. CDR3 sequence (DNA): TGTGCCATGCGGGACTCTTCCTACAATGAGCAGTTCTTC. It codes for CAMRDSSYNEQFF.

This clonotype has only one observation. The chain couples TRBV12-3 or TRBV12-4 to TRBJ2-3, with 12 bases that match TRBD2. J lost 14 bases, V lost 6 bases, and 15 bases had no gene match. The CDR3 loop spans 15 amino acids. The CDR3 DNA reads as TGTGCCAGCAGCCCCGAGACTAGCGGGAGCAGATACGCGTATTTT. Translated, it gives CASSPETSGSRYAYF.

The chain recombines TRBV6-5 with TRBJ1-5; 8 nucleotides align to TRBD1. The germline CDR1 and CDR2 sequences are MNHEY and SVGAGI. Trimming took 6 bases from V and 5 from J; bases not matched to a gene: 6. This CDR3 has 14 amino acids. The CDR3 nucleotides read TGTGCCAGCAGACGACAGGGGTACGATCAGCCCCAGCATTTT. As protein: CASRRQGYDQPQHF.

V and J are TRBV7-8 and TRBJ2-1; either TRBD1 or TRBD2 may fit D (5 bases each). V was clipped by 8 bases and J by 8 bases, with 19 bases between them. The length of the CDR3 is 14 residues. The germline V gene has CDR1 SGHVS and CDR2 FQNEAQ. The CDR3 nucleotides read TGTGCCAGCGGGGGTCGGGGCTGGTACGATGAGCAGTTCTTC. Residues: CASGGRGWYDEQFF.

This clonotype was recorded a few times. The rearrangement joins TRBV9 to TRBJ2-3; TRBD2 agrees at 14 bases. The CDR3 runs to 15 residues. Germline assignment: CDR1 SGDLS and CDR2 YYNGEE. V trimming: 3 bases; J trimming: 5 bases; junction bases outside the gene matches: 2. CDR3 nucleotides: TGTGCCAGCAGCGGGGGACTAGCGGGAGTAGATACGCAGTATTTT. It is translated as CASSGGLAGVDTQYF.

The J gene is TRBJ1-2, the V gene TRBV24-1; possibly TRBD1 for D (6 bases). V was clipped by 2 bases and J by 7 bases, with 22 bases between them. The germline gives CDR1 KGHDR, CDR2 SFDVKD. CDR3 length: 17 amino acids. The CDR3 nucleotides are TGTGCCACCAGTGATTCCGGGACACTGAACCCGACGGGTGGCTACACCTTC. It codes for CATSDSGTLNPTGGYTF.

This chain uses TRBV5-4 with TRBJ2-7, with 9 nucleotides matching TRBD2. In germline, CDR1 is SGHNT, CDR2 YYREEE (reference sequence). Unmatched junction bases numbered 5, after V lost 2 bases and J lost 5 bases. CDR3 length: 14 residues. The CDR3: CASSFSGSPNEQYF. In DNA form, the CDR3 reads TGTGCCAGCAGCTTTAGCGGGAGCCCCAACGAGCAGTACTTC.

This clonotype appeared a few times. The gene calls are TRBV7-9 and TRBJ2-4, with D perhaps TRBD2 (6 bases). With the DNA end fitting TRBJ2-7 better, the J assignment may be wrong. CDR1 SEHNR and CDR2 FQNEAQ come from the germline V gene (reference sequence). This CDR3 comprises 14 residues. CDR3 sequence: CASRSSAGNPEQYF. CDR3 in DNA: TGTGCCAGCAGATCAAGTGCGGGGAACCCCGAGCAGTACTTC.

This clonotype turned up a few times. The chain carries TRBV7-2 and TRBJ2-1; TRBD2 matches at 11 bases. V trimming: 5 bases; J trimming: 2 bases; junction bases outside the gene matches: 11. CDR1 is SGHTA and CDR2 is FQGNSA in the germline V gene. The CDR3 spans 18 residues. CDR3 sequence: CASSQTSGTKGTYNEQFF. The CDR3 coding sequence is TGTGCCAGCAGCCAGACTAGCGGGACGAAGGGGACCTACAATGAGCAGTTCTTC.

The chain is built from TRBV6-1 and TRBJ2-2, with 7 bases aligning to TRBD1. Germline CDR1 reads MNHNS; CDR2 reads SASEGT. Trimming removed 7 bases from V and 4 bases from J; junction bases left unmatched: 9. The CDR3 has 15 residues. In DNA, the CDR3 is TGTGCCAGCAATCGACAGGGACCAGGCACCGGGGAGCTGTTTTTT. Protein sequence: CASNRQGPGTGELFF.

This clonotype has a handful of counts. The chain uses TRBV2 and TRBJ1-2, with TRBD1 as a possible D gene (5 bases). There are 11 residues in the CDR3. Germline-derived CDR1 and CDR2 are SNHLY and FYNNEI. The V end lost 11 bases, the J end lost 8 bases, and 15 bases lay between the germline ends. The CDR3 loop reads CADRRGDGYTF. As DNA, the CDR3 is TGTGCCGATCGTCGGGGGGACGGCTACACCTTC. The full variable domain, its missing parts supplied by reference TRBV2 and TRBJ1-2, is EPEVTQTPSHQVTQMGQEVILRCVPISNHLYFYWYRQILGQKVEFLVSFYNNEISEKSEIFDDQFSVERPDGSNFTLKIRSTKLEDSAMYFCADRRGDGYTFGSGTRLTVV.

About this clonotype itself: The junction departs from germline at one end; a sequencing error may be responsible. The rearrangement joins TRBV29-1 to TRBJ2-3; D unclear. The germline CDR1 and CDR2 sequences are SQVTM and ANQGSEA. This CDR3 is 12 amino acids long. CDR3 coding DNA: TGCAGCGTCCTGGCCCCCACAGAGACGCAGTATTTT. Translation: CSVLAPTETQYF.

The chain has TRBV7-2 and TRBJ2-4; D unresolved. The ends were cut back, 1 base at V and 7 bases at J, with 5 bases in the middle. Per the germline V gene, CDR1 is SGHTA and CDR2 is FQGNSA. The CDR3 is 12 amino acids. CDR3 sequence reads: CASSLEVNIQYF. The CDR3 DNA reads TGTGCCAGCAGCTTAGAGGTGAACATTCAGTACTTC.

This rearrangement joins TRBV6-5 to TRBJ2-7; perhaps D is TRBD1 or TRBD2 (5 bases each). From germline, CDR1 is MNHEY and CDR2 SVGAGI. V was cut by 2 bases and J by 3 bases, with 11 bases left in between. The CDR3 has 14 residues. Here the CDR3 reads CASSYSRGLYEQYF. CDR3 DNA: TGTGCCAGCAGTTACAGTCGGGGCCTCTACGAGCAGTACTTC.

The chain joins TRBV28 to TRBJ2-3; D may match TRBD1 or TRBD2 (5 bases each). This CDR3 is 16 amino acids long. Trimming stripped 4 bases from V and 2 bases from J, with 16 bases between. Per the germline V gene, CDR1 is MDHEN and CDR2 is SYDVKM. CDR3: CASSSIWGTYTDTQYF. The CDR3 bases are TGTGCCAGCAGTTCAATCTGGGGGACCTACACAGATACGCAGTATTTT.